This T cell receptor beta chain was profiled in a study of cytomegalovirus exposure and HLA in healthy donors. Findings of the study overall: HLA alleles were associated with roughly 15,000 TCR beta sequences in a later analysis at 0.05 false discovery rate. About 90% or about 30% of the time was how often most TCR beta V segments were productive, according to an earlier analysis. Later analysis reportedly placed an Asian-associated ancestry cluster below the roughly 670-donor mean in N-insertions.

Healthy bone marrow donors made up the donor group. This CDR3 contains 11 residues. Trimming removed 3 bases from V and 6 bases from J, with 6 bases in between. In germline, CDR1 is MGHDK, CDR2 SYGVNS. PCR used 60 Vbeta primers and 13 Jbeta primers. Profiled with immunoSEQ multiplex PCR; TCRdb holds only in-frame clones, not every one. The table records 160,000 or so clones, 70% to 85% of them present only once. Of note for this clone: The antigen is not known.

The sequence derives from a human donor in good health. Sequencing was done on a sample of PBMCs. This rearrangement joins TRBV25-1 to TRBJ2-7, with D perhaps matching TRBD2 (5 bases). The CDR3 bases are TGTGCCAGCAGTGACCGGGGCGAGCAGTACTTC. This encodes CASSDRGEQYF.